These 26 T cell receptor beta chains originate from one sample sequenced in a study of early T cells in non-severe SARS-CoV-2 infection. TCRdb itself ran the 5' RACE reads through MiXCR, one entry per CDR3 protein. Of approximately 46,000 distinct CDR3 sequences in the sample, 9.3% were seen once. Material for sequencing was whole blood. Receptors originate from an adult who was a healthcare worker with PCR-confirmed SARS-CoV-2 infection or an uninfected control (not recorded which).

This clonotype was found a few times. V and J are TRBV30 and TRBJ2-7; a possible D gene is TRBD1 (5 bases). CDR1 and CDR2 (germline): GTSNPN, SVGIG (reference sequence). This CDR3 comprises 15 residues. V shed 4 bases and J shed 1 base, with 17 bases lying between them. The CDR3 DNA reads TGTGCCTGGAAGACTTTAGGGGCCTCTTCCTACGAGCAGTACTTC. Residues: CAWKTLGASSYEQYF.

This clonotype has at least ten counts. The V call is TRBV27, the J call TRBJ2-4, with D hard to call. In germline, CDR1 is MNHEY, CDR2 SMNVEV (reference sequence). The CDR3 is 14 residues long. V dropped 0 bases and J dropped 6 bases, with 9 bases sitting between them. The CDR3 spells CASSLSWAVNIQYF. The CDR3 coding sequence is TGTGCCAGCAGTTTATCGTGGGCGGTAAACATTCAGTACTTC.

The chain links TRBV2 to TRBJ2-1; 7 nucleotides align to TRBD1. CDR3 size: 14 residues. V gave up 6 bases and J gave up 7 bases; unmatched junction bases: 9. Germline-derived CDR1 and CDR2 are SNHLY and FYNNEI. The CDR3: CASRDNSGGNEQFF. The CDR3 DNA is TGTGCCAGCAGGGATAATTCAGGGGGTAATGAGCAGTTCTTC.

In this sample, this clonotype turned up many times. The chain carries TRBV6-1 and TRBJ2-3, with TRBD2 as a possible D gene (5 bases). Looked up from germline, CDR1 is MNHNS and CDR2 is SASEGT. The CDR3 is 15 amino acids. V lost 4 bases, J lost 6 bases, and 17 bases lay in between. CDR3 sequence: CASSASGGPMDTQYF. The CDR3 nucleotides read TGTGCCAGCAGTGCCTCTGGCGGGCCCATGGATACGCAGTATTTT.

This clonotype appeared a few times. The genes are TRBV28 and TRBJ2-3; tentative D call: TRBD2 (7 bases). CDR1 is MDHEN, CDR2 SYDVKM, per germline. This CDR3 comprises 17 residues. V dropped 5 bases and J dropped 5 bases, with 23 bases sitting between them. The CDR3 protein is CASSTPGAGVLRDTQYF. Here the CDR3 DNA reads TGTGCCAGCAGTACCCCAGGGGCGGGAGTGTTGCGAGATACGCAGTATTTT.

This clonotype was seen only a few times. The chain is built from TRBV19 and TRBJ1-1, with D possibly being TRBD1 (5 bases). The CDR3 consists of 14 residues. V was clipped by 3 bases and J by 4 bases, with 12 bases between them. Germline V gene data show CDR1 as LNHDA and CDR2 as SQIVND (reference sequence). The chain's CDR3 is CASSMGLEFTEAFF. CDR3 sequence (DNA): TGTGCCAGTAGTATGGGGCTGGAGTTCACTGAAGCTTTCTTT.

The CDR3 coding sequence is TGCGCCAGCAGCCTACAAGGGGGACTAGCGGGGATTCAGGATACGCAGTATTTT. It translates to CASSLQGGLAGIQDTQYF. The rearrangement joins TRBV5-1 to TRBJ2-3; TRBD2 aligns across 13 bases. The CDR3 has 18 residues. CDR1 SGHRS and CDR2 YFSETQ come from the germline V gene. V lost 4 bases and J lost 6; bases outside the gene matches: 14.

This clonotype was seen more than once but under ten times. This chain joins TRBV28 and TRBJ2-1; TRBD1 agrees at 9 bases. Losses at the gene ends were 3 bases for V and 3 bases for J; bases not matched to a gene: 3. The length of the CDR3 is 15 residues. The germline CDR1 and CDR2 sequences are MDHEN and SYDVKM. The DNA for the CDR3 is TGTGCCAGCAGTTTGGGACAGGGATTCTACAATGAGCAGTTCTTC. It translates to CASSLGQGFYNEQFF.

This clonotype was seen a handful of times. The V gene is TRBV29-1, the J gene TRBJ1-2; D is perhaps TRBD1 (6 bases). The CDR3 covers 14 residues. Germline loops: CDR1 SQVTM, CDR2 ANQGSEA. V was clipped by 6 bases and J by 8 bases, with 22 bases between them. The CDR3 DNA follows: TGCAGCGTGGGACCCCTTGGGGGGCCTAAGGGCTACACCTTC. It is translated as CSVGPLGGPKGYTF.

This clonotype has just a few counts. The gene calls are TRBV11-1 and TRBJ1-1, with D hard to call. Trimming left V 0 bases short and J 1 base short, with 9 bases between. The CDR3 has 15 amino acids. Germline V gene data show CDR1 as SGHAT and CDR2 as FQDESV (reference sequence). CDR3 nucleotide sequence: TGTGCCAGCAGCTTAGCGCTTGGCGGGAACACTGAAGCTTTCTTT. Translating gives CASSLALGGNTEAFF. The full variable domain, completed using reference TRBV11-1 and TRBJ1-1, is EAEVAQSPRYKITEKSQAVAFWCDPISGHATLYWYRQILGQGPELLVQFQDESVVDDSQLPKDRFSAERLKGVDSTLKIQPAELGDSAMYLCASSLALGGNTEAFFGQGTRLTVV.

The rearrangement links TRBV7-3 to TRBJ2-3; no clear D. CDR1 SGHTA and CDR2 FQGTGA come from the germline V gene. V was cut by 1 base and J by 5 bases, with 4 bases left in between. The CDR3 contains 12 residues. CDR3 in amino acids: CASSLKGDTQYF. CDR3 bases: TGTGCCAGCAGCTTAAAGGGAGATACGCAGTATTTT.

This clonotype occurred many times. The genes are TRBV6-5 and TRBJ2-1, with 11 positions matching TRBD2. Germline V gives CDR1 MNHEY, CDR2 SVGAGI. The length of the CDR3 is 14 residues. V dropped 6 bases and J dropped 4; count of bases not matched to a gene: 2. The CDR3 reads CASRVAGGYNEQFF. DNA for the CDR3: TGTGCCAGCAGGGTAGCGGGAGGGTACAATGAGCAGTTCTTC.

This clonotype was counted between two and nine times. This chain uses TRBV9 with TRBJ1-2, with D unclear. The CDR3 has 12 amino acids. Trimming pared 3 bases from V and 8 bases from J, leaving 11 bases between. Germline CDR1 and CDR2: SGDLS and YYNGEE. The DNA for the CDR3 is TGTGCCAGCAGCGCCCAGAACCTGGGCTACACCTTC. Amino acid sequence: CASSAQNLGYTF.

This clonotype was seen at least ten times. The chain is built from TRBV5-4 and TRBJ2-1, with TRBD2 identical over 13 bases. CDR1 and CDR2 from the germline V gene are SGHNT and YYREEE (reference sequence). V shed 0 bases, J shed 5 bases, and the junction held 8 bases outside the gene matches. The CDR3 covers 18 residues. The CDR3 loop is CASSLGVLLAGGDNEQFF. CDR3 coding DNA: TGTGCCAGCAGCTTGGGGGTCCTACTAGCGGGAGGGGACAATGAGCAGTTCTTC.

The chain joins TRBV9 to TRBJ2-5; no firm D call. Between the trimmed V and J ends, which lost 0 bases and 4 bases, there was a span of 13 bases. The CDR3 contains 15 residues. CDR1 and CDR2 (germline): SGDLS, YYNGEE. DNA for the CDR3: TGTGCCAGCAGCGTAGGCATGGGCTCTGGAGAGACCCAGTACTTC. Translation: CASSVGMGSGETQYF.

This clonotype was detected ten times or more. The chain employs TRBV29-1 and TRBJ1-1; D gene uncertain. The CDR3 spans 9 residues. Per the germline V gene, CDR1 is SQVTM and CDR2 is ANQGSEA. Here the CDR3 DNA reads TGCACCGTAAACACTGAAGCTTTCTTT. Encoded protein: CTVNTEAFF.

V gene TRBV6-6 combines with J gene TRBJ1-3; perhaps TRBD1 as D (6 bases). The V gene lost 7 bases and the J gene lost 9 bases, with 10 bases spanning the gap. CDR1 is MNHNY and CDR2 is SVGAGI in the germline V gene (reference sequence). CDR3 length equals 11 residues. CDR3 DNA sequence: TGTGCCAGCACCCGGGGGGCCACCATATATTTT. Residues: CASTRGATIYF.

Regarding this clonotype: This may be a read error: a much more frequent sequence differs by one nucleotide. The chain links TRBV3-1 to TRBJ1-5; D is undetermined. The CDR3 has 14 residues. Germline loops: CDR1 LGHDT, CDR2 YNNKEL (reference sequence). The DNA of the CDR3 is TGTGACAGCAGCCACGGCTCGACGGCTCAGCCCCAGCATTTT. This sequence encodes CDSSHGSTAQPQHF.

This clonotype was seen many times. The chain links TRBV28 to TRBJ2-7; 7 bases are a match to TRBD1. Germline V gene lookup returns CDR1 MDHEN and CDR2 SYDVKM. With 2 bases clipped from V and 3 bases from J, the junction kept 7 bases outside the gene matches. This CDR3 spans 15 amino acids. The DNA of the CDR3 is TGTGCCAGCAGTTTACCGGCAGGGGGACACTACGAGCAGTACTTC. As protein: CASSLPAGGHYEQYF.

Many counts were recorded for this clonotype. The junction and the germline gene differ at one end; a read error may be behind it. This chain connects TRBV11-2 to TRBJ1-1; 9 bases align to TRBD1. The CDR3 has 13 residues. Germline lookup yields CDR1 SGHAT and CDR2 FQNNGV. The CDR3 here is CPSSSQGATEAFF. CDR3 in DNA: TGCCCCAGCAGCTCACAGGGGGCGACTGAAGCTTTCTTT.

This clonotype was seen ten or more times. This chain joins TRBV6-1 and TRBJ2-3; tentatively, D is TRBD1 or TRBD2 (6 bases each). V was shortened by 6 bases and J by 4 bases, with 20 bases between the two germline ends. The CDR3 loop spans 16 amino acids. The germline gives CDR1 MNHNS, CDR2 SASEGT. The chain's CDR3 is CASSPRRGSVADTQYF. DNA of the CDR3: TGTGCCAGCAGCCCCAGGAGGGGGAGTGTTGCAGATACGCAGTATTTT.

J is TRBJ1-2 and V is TRBV6-5; 9 bases are a match to TRBD1. Trimming at V came to 4 bases and at J to 8 bases, leaving 8 bases not matched to a gene. CDR1 is MNHEY and CDR2 is SVGAGI in the germline V gene. The CDR3 consists of 14 residues. CDR3 region: CASSWGQGRRGYTF. As DNA, the CDR3 is TGTGCCAGCAGTTGGGGACAGGGCCGTCGGGGCTACACCTTC.

In this sample, this clonotype turned up many times. The J gene is TRBJ1-1, the V gene TRBV6-1, with a tentative D call TRBD1 (5 bases). Germline assignment: CDR1 MNHNS and CDR2 SASEGT. The CDR3 loop spans 14 amino acids. V lost 7 bases and J lost 5, with 17 bases in between. Written as DNA, the CDR3 is TGTGCCAGCACCGAAAGGGGTAGCTTAACTGAAGCTTTCTTT. Protein product: CASTERGSLTEAFF.

The table lists this clonotype with many counts. The chain joins TRBV20-1 to TRBJ2-3; D remains ambiguous. CDR1 and CDR2 from the germline V gene are DFQATT and SNEGSKA (reference sequence). The V and J ends lost 6 bases and 0 bases respectively, with 19 bases between them. CDR3 length: 16 amino acids. The CDR3 nucleotides are TGCAGTGCCGATACCACCGAGGCAGCAAGCACAGATACGCAGTATTTT. Protein: CSADTTEAASTDTQYF.

The table lists this clonotype with many counts. This sequence joins TRBV7-3 and TRBJ2-6; D uncertain. The CDR3 length is 15 residues. V dropped 6 bases and J dropped 0 bases, with 9 bases sitting between them. Germline loops: CDR1 SGHTA, CDR2 FQGTGA. The CDR3 DNA is TGTGCCAGCAGATCCAAGGGCTCTGGGGCCAACGTCCTGACTTTC. This gives the protein CASRSKGSGANVLTF. Looking up the rest from reference TRBV7-3 and TRBJ2-6 gives the full variable domain: GAGVSQTPSNKVTEKGKYVELRCDPISGHTALYWYRQSLGQGPEFLIYFQGTGAADDSGLPNDRFFAVRPEGSVSTLKIQRTERGDSAVYLCASRSKGSGANVLTFGAGSRLTVL.

This clonotype showed up just a few times. The chain recombines TRBV10-3 with TRBJ1-1, with 7 bases identical to TRBD1. CDR3 length: 14 residues. From germline, CDR1 is ENHRY and CDR2 SYGVKD. V lost 10 bases and J lost 2; bases outside the gene matches: 10. CDR3 residues: CATRLGQINTEAFF. DNA for the CDR3: TGTGCCACCCGTTTGGGACAGATAAACACTGAAGCTTTCTTT.